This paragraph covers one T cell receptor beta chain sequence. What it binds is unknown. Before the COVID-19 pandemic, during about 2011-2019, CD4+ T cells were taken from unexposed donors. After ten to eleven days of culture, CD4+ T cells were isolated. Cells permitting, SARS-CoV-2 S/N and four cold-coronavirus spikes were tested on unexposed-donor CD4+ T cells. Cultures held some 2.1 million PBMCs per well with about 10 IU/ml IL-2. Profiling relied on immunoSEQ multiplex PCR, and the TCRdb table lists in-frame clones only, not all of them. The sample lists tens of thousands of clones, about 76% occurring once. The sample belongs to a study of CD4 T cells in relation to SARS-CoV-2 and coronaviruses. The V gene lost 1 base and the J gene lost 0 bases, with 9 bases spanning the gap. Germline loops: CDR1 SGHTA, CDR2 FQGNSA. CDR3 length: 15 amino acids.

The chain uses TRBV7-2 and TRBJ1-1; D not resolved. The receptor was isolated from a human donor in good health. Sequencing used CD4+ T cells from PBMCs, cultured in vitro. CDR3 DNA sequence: TGTGCCAGCAGCTTAGGAGCGGGCATGAACACTGAAGCTTTCTTT. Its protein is CASSLGAGMNTEAFF.